This record looks at one TCR beta chain sequence and its context. As yet, its antigen is unknown. Some clones are missing from TCRdb's copy, which holds only in-frame ones; the method was immunoSEQ multiplex PCR. The table shows 150,000 or so clones, with 85% to 95% occurring only once. This entry comes from a study of T cell responses to AZD1222 COVID-19 vaccine. Across the study: Second-dose groups at about 4 or about 12 weeks were pooled. Broader study findings: Just a handful of AZD1222 recipients were seropositive at baseline. Dominant at 160-218 and 743-854, vaccine-associated CD4 TCRs also spanned spike.

The CDR3 sequence is 14 residues long. Germline CDR1 reads MNHEY; CDR2 reads SVGAGI. Trimming left V 4 bases short and J 3 bases short, with 13 bases between. The chain employs TRBV6-5 and TRBJ2-7, with D possibly matching TRBD2 (6 bases). This clonotype was sampled from an adult in good health. The starting material was peripheral blood, obtained on day 0 of AZD1222 vaccination. The CDR3 loop reads CASSLGTRIYEQYF. The DNA for the CDR3 is TGTGCCAGCAGTTTGGGGACTCGGATCTACGAGCAGTACTTC.